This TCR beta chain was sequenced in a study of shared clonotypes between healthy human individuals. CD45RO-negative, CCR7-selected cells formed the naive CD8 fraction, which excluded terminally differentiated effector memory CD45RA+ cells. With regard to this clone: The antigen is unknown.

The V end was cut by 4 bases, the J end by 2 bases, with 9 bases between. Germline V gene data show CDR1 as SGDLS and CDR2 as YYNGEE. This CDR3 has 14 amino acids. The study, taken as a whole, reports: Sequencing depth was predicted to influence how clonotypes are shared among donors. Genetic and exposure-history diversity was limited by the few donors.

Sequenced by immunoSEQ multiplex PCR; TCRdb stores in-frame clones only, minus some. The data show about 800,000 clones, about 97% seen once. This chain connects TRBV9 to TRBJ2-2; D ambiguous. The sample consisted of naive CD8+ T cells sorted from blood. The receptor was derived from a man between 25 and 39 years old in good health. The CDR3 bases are TGTGCCAGCAGCCCCTCCGGAAACACCGGGGAGCTGTTTTTT. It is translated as CASSPSGNTGELFF.